This T cell receptor (beta chain) was captured in a study of blood T cell repertoires in COVID-19. Study in general: Whether acute or convalescent, the COVID-19 samples came from the United States, Italy and Spain. Nucleic acid was either cDNA or gDNA, and it came from T cells, B-cell-depleted T cells, or PBMCs.

Original methodology: The assay estimated nucleated cells by amplifying reference gene primers. The repertoire was sequenced with immunoSEQ multiplex PCR; TCRdb's copy has only in-frame clones and lacks some. V, J and clone size were drawn from that table, and D and trimming were deduced from the DNA. The repertoire consists of about 260,000 clones, with 84% occurring once and the leading ten covering around 4%. V dropped 3 bases and J dropped 4 bases, with 12 bases sitting between them. CDR3 length: 14 amino acids. Germline lookup yields CDR1 MDHEN and CDR2 SYDVKM. Sequencing was done on a sample of peripheral blood. The TCR sequence derives from a man in his sixties with acute or convalescent COVID-19. This rearrangement joins TRBV28 to TRBJ1-2; D is uncertain. The CDR3 region has the DNA TGTGCCAGCAGTTTTCCGGGATTCCTCTATGGCTACACCTTC. Its protein is CASSFPGFLYGYTF.